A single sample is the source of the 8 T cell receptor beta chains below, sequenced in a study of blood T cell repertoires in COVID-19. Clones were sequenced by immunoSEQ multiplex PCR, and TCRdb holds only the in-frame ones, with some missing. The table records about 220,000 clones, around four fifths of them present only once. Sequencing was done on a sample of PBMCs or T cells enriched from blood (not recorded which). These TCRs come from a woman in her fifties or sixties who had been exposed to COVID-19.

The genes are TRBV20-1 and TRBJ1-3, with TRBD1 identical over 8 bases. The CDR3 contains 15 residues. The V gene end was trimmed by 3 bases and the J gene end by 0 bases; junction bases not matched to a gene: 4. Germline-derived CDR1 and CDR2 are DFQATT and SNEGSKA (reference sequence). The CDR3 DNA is TGCAGTGCTAGTGGAGGGACAGGCTCTGGAAACACCATATATTTT. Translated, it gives CSASGGTGSGNTIYF.

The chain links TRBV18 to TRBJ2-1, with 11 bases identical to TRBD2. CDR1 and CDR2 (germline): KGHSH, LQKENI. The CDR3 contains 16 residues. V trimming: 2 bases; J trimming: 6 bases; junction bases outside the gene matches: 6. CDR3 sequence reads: CASSPGTSGGANEQFF. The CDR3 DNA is TGTGCCAGCTCACCAGGAACTAGCGGGGGAGCCAATGAGCAGTTCTTC.

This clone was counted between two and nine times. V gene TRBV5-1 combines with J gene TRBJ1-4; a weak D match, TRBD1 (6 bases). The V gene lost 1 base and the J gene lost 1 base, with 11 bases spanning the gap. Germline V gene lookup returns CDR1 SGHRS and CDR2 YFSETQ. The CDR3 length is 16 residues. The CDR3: CASSLNLRGTNEKLFF. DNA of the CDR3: TGCGCCAGCAGCTTGAATCTCAGGGGAACTAATGAAAAACTGTTTTTT. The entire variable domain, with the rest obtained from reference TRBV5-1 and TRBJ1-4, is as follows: KAGVTQTPRYLIKTRGQQVTLSCSPISGHRSVSWYQQTPGQGLQFLFEYFSETQRNKGNFPGRFSGRQFSNSRSEMNVSTLELGDSALYLCASSLNLRGTNEKLFFGSGTQLSVL.

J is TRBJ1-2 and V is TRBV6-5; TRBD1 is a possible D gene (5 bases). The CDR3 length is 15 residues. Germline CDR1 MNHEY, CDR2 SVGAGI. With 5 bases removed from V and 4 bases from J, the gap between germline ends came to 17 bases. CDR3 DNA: TGTGCCAGCAGTACGATGGGCAGGGTAGGCTATGGCTACACCTTC. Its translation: CASSTMGRVGYGYTF.

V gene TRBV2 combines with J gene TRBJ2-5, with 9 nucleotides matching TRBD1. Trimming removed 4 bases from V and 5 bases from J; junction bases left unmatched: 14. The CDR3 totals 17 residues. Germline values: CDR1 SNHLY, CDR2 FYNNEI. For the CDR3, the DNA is TGTGCCAGCAGTGCCTACAGGGGGCAAAGGATGACGGAGACCCAGTACTTC. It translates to CASSAYRGQRMTETQYF.

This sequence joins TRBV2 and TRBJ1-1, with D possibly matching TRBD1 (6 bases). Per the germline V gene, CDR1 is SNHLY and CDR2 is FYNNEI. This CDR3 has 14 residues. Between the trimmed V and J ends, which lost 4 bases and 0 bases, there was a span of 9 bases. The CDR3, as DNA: TGTGCCAGCAGTGCCGGGACATTGAACACTGAAGCTTTCTTT. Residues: CASSAGTLNTEAFF.

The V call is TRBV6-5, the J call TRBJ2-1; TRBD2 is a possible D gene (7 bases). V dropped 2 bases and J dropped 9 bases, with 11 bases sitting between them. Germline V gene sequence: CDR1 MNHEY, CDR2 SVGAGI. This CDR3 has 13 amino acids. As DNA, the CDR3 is TGTGCCAGCAGTTACGTAAGGGGGGGTGAGCAGTTCTTC. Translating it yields CASSYVRGGEQFF.

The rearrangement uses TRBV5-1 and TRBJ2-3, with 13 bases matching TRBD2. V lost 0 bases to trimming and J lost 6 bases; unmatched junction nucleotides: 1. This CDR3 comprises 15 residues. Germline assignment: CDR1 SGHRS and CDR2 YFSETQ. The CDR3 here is CASSLETSGGDTQYF. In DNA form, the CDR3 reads TGCGCCAGCAGCTTGGAGACTAGCGGGGGGGATACGCAGTATTTT.